Listed below are T cell receptor beta chains from one sample, sequenced in a study of T cell repertoires in cytomegalovirus infection. TCRdb re-called the reads through MiXCR, storing one row per CDR3 protein. In the table there are about 230,000 distinct CDR3 sequences, 22% of which are singletons. The sequencing sample was made of CD8+ T cells from PBMCs. All receptors come from a human donor in good health (CMV status not recorded). Some clones in this sample may be carry-over from other donors' samples. Both conserved end residues are part of each CDR3. Some rows mark clone size as missing; the rest say once, few, many or name a class of expanded clone.

abundance,v_gene,CDR3aa
-,TRBV19,CASSIGGSLTEAFF
-,TRBV28,CASSRTGTKNIQYF
few,TRBV7-2,CASSLLSRQDLHF
many,TRBV20-1,CSATNRGPVKNIQYF
many,TRBV7-9,CASSFNVNTEAFF
-,TRBV5-5,CASSLDSPSTDTQYF
once,TRBV11-2,CASSSSGADETQYF
-,TRBV28,CASSDPGPTNYGYTF
few,TRBV11-3,CASSLDGFEQFF
many,TRBV7-9,CASSPPRTGIYEQYF
few,TRBV28,CASSPWPGVEQYF
-,TRBV27,CASSFLDRHQETQYF
-,TRBV20-1,CSASEGIGYGYTF
few,TRBV15,CATSSDSGGLRETQYF
few,TRBV28,CASFSGDTSGNTIYF
few,TRBV7-9,CATLAEGRSGNTIYF
-,TRBV2,CASLPTGVYGYTF
-,TRBV5-6,CASSFGGGFYEQYF
many,TRBV7-6,CASSLQGGSYGYTF
-,TRBV5-1,CASSGDGGIGFEAFF
-,TRBV28,CASSMDGAYSGYTF
-,TRBV6-1,CASSLQGEGYGYTF
-,TRBV29-1,CSVEDRADYEQYF
-,TRBV28,CASTTSLRTSYEQYF
-,TRBV2,CASSEAIPQVAGYNEQFF
few,TRBV7-9,CASSPTDSSYEQYF
many,TRBV12-3/TRBV12-4,CASRPGQGIGELFF
few,TRBV7-9,CASSLPRGPYNEQFF
-,TRBV28,CASSLGGWYEQYF
few,TRBV3-1,CASSQLWEYQETQYF
few,TRBV10-2,CASGGGPEQEAFF
many,TRBV12-3/TRBV12-4,CASRGRGFEQYF
-,TRBV2,CATHRGNEQFF
-,TRBV15,CATSRDPDRVPTYEQYF
many,TRBV7-8,CASSLLSGASEQFF
-,TRBV7-9,CASSLARAVNTGELFF
once,TRBV10-3,CAISESLVQETQYF
-,TRBV7-6,CASSPTSGSKDTQYF
-,TRBV2,CASSQTGQQETQYF
-,TRBV14,CASSRRQGSTEAFF
few,TRBV10-2,CASSETYTSGGVDEQFF